The clone carrying this TCR beta chain occurred many times. Its target is unknown. The data were obtained in a study of T cell repertoires in cytomegalovirus infection. Study background: In public TCR beta signatures, there were indications of both CMV infection and matching HLA type. General observations from the study: Cumulative public TCR beta family frequency identified CMV carriers with the relevant HLA.

TCRdb analysed the reads with MiXCR anew, one entry per CDR3 protein. This sample has 200,000 to 250,000 distinct CDR3 sequences, with more than 9% found just once. The CDR3 loop spans 17 amino acids. V lost 3 bases, J lost 6 bases, and 15 bases stayed unmatched. Germline values: CDR1 SGHTA, CDR2 FQGTGA. Sample: PBMCs. This clonotype originated in a human donor in good health (CMV status not recorded). Some clones in this sample may be carry-over from other donors' samples. The rearrangement uses TRBV7-3 and TRBJ1-2, with 8 bases aligning to TRBD1. This CDR3 reads CASSLTGERGLTNGYTF. CDR3 nucleotide sequence: TGTGCCAGCAGCTTGACAGGGGAGAGAGGGTTAACTAATGGCTACACCTTC.